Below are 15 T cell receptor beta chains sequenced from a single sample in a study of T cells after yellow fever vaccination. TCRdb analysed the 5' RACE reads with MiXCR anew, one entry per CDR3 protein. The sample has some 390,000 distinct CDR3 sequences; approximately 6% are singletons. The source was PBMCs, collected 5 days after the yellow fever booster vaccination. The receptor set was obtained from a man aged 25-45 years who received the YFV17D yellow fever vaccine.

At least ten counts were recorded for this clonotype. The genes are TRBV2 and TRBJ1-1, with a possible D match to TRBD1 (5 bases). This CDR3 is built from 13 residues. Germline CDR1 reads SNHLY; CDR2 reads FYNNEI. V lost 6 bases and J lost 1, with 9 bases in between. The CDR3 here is CASSSQANTEAFF. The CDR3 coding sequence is TGTGCCAGCAGCTCACAGGCGAACACTGAAGCTTTCTTT.

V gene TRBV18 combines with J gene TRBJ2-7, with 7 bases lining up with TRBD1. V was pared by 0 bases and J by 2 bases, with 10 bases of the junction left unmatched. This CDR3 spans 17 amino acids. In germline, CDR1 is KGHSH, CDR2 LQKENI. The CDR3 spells CASSPPRGYRGAYEQYF. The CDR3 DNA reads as TGTGCCAGCTCACCACCGAGAGGTTACAGGGGTGCCTACGAGCAGTACTTC. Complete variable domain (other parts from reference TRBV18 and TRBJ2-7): NAGVMQNPRHLVRRRGQEARLRCSPMKGHSHVYWYRQLPEEGLKFMVYLQKENIIDESGMPKERFSAEFPKEGPSILRIQQVVRGDSAAYFCASSPPRGYRGAYEQYFGPGTRLTVT.

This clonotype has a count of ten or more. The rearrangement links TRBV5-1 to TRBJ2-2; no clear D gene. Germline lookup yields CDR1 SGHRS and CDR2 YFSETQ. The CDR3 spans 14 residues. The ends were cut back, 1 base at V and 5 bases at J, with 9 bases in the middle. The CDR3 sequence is CASSLTVSTGELFF. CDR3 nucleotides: TGCGCCAGCAGCTTGACAGTTTCGACCGGGGAGCTGTTTTTT.

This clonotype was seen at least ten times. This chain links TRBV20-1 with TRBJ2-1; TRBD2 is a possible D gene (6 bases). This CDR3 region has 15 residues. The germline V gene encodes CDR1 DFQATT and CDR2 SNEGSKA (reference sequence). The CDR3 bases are TGCAGCGCTCTTGGGGGGATAAGCTCCTACAATGAGCAGTTCTTC. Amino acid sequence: CSALGGISSYNEQFF.

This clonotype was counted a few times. The CDR3 DNA is TGTGCCAGCAGCTGGACCGGGACAGAGAACACCGGGGAGCTGTTTTTT. Translation gives CASSWTGTENTGELFF. The chain combines TRBV11-3 with TRBJ2-2, with TRBD1 matching over 7 bases. This CDR3 has 16 amino acids. Germline CDR1 reads SGHNT; CDR2 reads YENEEA. V shed 4 bases, J shed 1 base, and the junction held 6 bases outside the gene matches.

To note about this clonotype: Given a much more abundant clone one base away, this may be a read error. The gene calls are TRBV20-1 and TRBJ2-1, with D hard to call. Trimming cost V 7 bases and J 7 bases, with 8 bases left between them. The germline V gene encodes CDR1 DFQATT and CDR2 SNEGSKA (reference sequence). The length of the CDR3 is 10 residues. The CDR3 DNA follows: TGCAGTGTGAAGTATAATGAGCAGTTCTTC. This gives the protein CSVKYNEQFF.

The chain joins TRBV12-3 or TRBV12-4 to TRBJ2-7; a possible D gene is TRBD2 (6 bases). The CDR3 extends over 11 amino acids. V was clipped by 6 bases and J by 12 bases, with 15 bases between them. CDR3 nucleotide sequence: TGTGCCAGCAGCGCGGGGAGCGAGTTGTACTTC. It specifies CASSAGSELYF.

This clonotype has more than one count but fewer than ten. For the CDR3, the DNA is TGCAGTGCTAGAGAGCGGATAGACTACAATGAGCAGTTCTTC. Amino acid sequence: CSARERIDYNEQFF. V usage is TRBV20-1 and J usage is TRBJ2-1; D is undetermined. Germline values: CDR1 DFQATT, CDR2 SNEGSKA (reference sequence). CDR3 length: 14 residues. V lost 0 bases and J lost 3, with 9 bases in between.

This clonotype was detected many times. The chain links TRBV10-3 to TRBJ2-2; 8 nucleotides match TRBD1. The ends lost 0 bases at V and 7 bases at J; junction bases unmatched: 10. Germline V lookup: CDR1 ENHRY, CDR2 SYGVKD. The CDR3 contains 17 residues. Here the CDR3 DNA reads TGTGCCATCAGTGAGTCCCTAGCAGGGGGCATCGGCGGGGAGCTGTTTTTT. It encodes CAISESLAGGIGGELFF.

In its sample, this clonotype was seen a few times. CDR3: CASSQDVATNEKLFF. The DNA for the CDR3 is TGTGCCAGCAGCCAAGATGTTGCAACTAATGAAAAACTGTTTTTT. V usage is TRBV4-2 and J usage is TRBJ1-4; no clear D. Trimming took off 0 bases at V and 0 bases at J, with 5 bases between the two ends. Per the germline V gene, CDR1 is LGHNA and CDR2 is YNFKEQ. The CDR3 length is 15 residues.

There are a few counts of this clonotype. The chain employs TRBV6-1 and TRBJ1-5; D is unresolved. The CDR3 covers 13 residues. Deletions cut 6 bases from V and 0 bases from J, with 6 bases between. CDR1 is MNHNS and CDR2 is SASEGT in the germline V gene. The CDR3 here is CASRRYSNQPQHF. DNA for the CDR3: TGTGCCAGCAGGAGATATAGCAATCAGCCCCAGCATTTT.

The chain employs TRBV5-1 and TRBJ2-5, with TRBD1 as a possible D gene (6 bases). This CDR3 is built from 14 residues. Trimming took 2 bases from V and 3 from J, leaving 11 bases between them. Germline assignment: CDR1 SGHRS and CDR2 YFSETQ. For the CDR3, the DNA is TGCGCCAGCAGCTTCAGTGCAGGGGAAGAGACCCAGTACTTC. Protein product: CASSFSAGEETQYF.

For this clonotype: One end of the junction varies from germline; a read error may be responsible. The CDR3 sequence: CCASGLAGVLNTGELFF. In DNA, the CDR3 is TGCTGTGCTAGCGGACTAGCGGGGGTTTTGAACACCGGGGAGCTGTTTTTT. The chain is built from TRBV20-1 and TRBJ2-2, with TRBD2 identical over 13 bases. Per the germline V gene, CDR1 is DFQATT and CDR2 is SNEGSKA (reference sequence). The CDR3 spans 17 residues.

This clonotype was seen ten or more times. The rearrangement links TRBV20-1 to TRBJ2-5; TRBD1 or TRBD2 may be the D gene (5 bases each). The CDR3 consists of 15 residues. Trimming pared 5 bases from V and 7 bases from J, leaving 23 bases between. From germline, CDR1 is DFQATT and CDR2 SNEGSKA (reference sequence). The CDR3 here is CSAQGRAEQRGTQYF. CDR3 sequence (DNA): TGCAGTGCTCAAGGACGGGCGGAACAGAGGGGGACCCAGTACTTC.

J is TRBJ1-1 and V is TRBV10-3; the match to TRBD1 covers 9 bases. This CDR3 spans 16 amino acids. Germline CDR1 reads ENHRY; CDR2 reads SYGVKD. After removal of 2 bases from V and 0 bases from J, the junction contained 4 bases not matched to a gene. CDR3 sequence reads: CAISEARDRVNTEAFF. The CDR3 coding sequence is TGTGCCATCAGTGAGGCCCGGGACAGGGTGAACACTGAAGCTTTCTTT.